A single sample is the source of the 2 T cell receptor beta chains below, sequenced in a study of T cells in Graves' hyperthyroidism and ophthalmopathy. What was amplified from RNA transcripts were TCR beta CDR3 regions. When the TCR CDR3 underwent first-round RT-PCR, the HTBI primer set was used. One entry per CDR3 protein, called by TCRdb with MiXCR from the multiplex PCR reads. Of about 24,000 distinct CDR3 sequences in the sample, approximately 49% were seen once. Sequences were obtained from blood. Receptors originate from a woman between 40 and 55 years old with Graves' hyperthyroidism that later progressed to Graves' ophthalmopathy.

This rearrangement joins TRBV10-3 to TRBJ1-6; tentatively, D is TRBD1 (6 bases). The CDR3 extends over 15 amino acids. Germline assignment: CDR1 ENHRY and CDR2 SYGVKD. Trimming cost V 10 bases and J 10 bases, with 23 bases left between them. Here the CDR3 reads CATQGTGKGESPLHF. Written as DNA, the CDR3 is TGTGCCACGCAGGGGACGGGGAAAGGGGAATCACCCCTCCACTTT.

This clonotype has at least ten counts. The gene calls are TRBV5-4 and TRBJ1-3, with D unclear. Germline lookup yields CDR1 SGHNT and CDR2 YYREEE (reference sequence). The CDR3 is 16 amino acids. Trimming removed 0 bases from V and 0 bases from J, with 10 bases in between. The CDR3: CASSLDPGSSGNTIYF. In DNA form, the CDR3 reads TGTGCCAGCAGCTTGGATCCGGGCAGCTCTGGAAACACCATATATTTT.